This TCR beta chain stems from a study of shared clonotypes between healthy human individuals (dated by TCRdb to about 2020). The study in broad terms: The cohort included three men and two women between 18 and 49 years of age. Per donor, three plates each were used for CD4 naive and CD4 memory, two for CD8 naive, and one for CD8 memory. To estimate repertoire size and how much clonotypes are shared between individuals, the study performed deep sequencing of blood TCR repertoires from roughly five healthy adults. To increase sequencing depth and limit assay-specific biases, different laboratories used diverse techniques to prepare libraries and sequence TCR repertoires. Per donor, leukapheresis produced somewhere between about 0.85 and 10 billion PBMCs. The research as a whole found: Sampling was restricted to blood, and TCR repertoires in tissue are likely to differ from TCR repertoires in blood. Higher generation probabilities were observed for clonotypes shared by all four sorted-subset donors than for non-shared clonotypes. Based on pairwise subsampling, the degree of clonotype sharing among donors was expected to be affected by sequencing depth. Larger estimated clonotype richness was generally found for naive subsets than for memory subsets. Even with the large sequencing depth, rarefaction of the sorted-subset datasets indicated that sequencing was incomplete. When a few donors were compared, the shared fraction of clonotypes was roughly 4.8% for naive CD4, more than 3% for naive CD8, 2.3% for memory CD4, and roughly 0.4% for memory CD8. Because the study included a small number of donors, the genetic and exposure-history diversity represented was limited.

For the CD8 naive samples, CD45RO-negative cells were positively selected for CCR7, yielding a CD45RA+CCR7+ population from which TemRA cells were excluded. Donors were healthy HIV-negative adults with no recently reported acute infections or vaccinations. Every donor was a Caucasian adult residing in Nashville, Tennessee, USA. After blood collection by leukapheresis, PBMCs were isolated using Ficoll-Histopaque density gradient centrifugation and then cryopreserved in the vapor phase of liquid nitrogen. Analytical flow cytometry was used to check the purity and quantity of every magnetically sorted T cell population. Each sorted fraction had its genomic DNA isolated and then quantified by UV absorbance on a Nanodrop 2000c. With respect to this clone: Its antigen is not yet known. The sample holds no much larger clone one base away, and base qualities are not on file.

Using the deep immunoSEQ assay, multiplex PCR amplified TCR CDR3 regions from genomic DNA. Genomic DNA extracted from each cell subset was distributed evenly over all wells of several immunoSEQ 96-well plates, and each plate served as one replicate. For sorted subsets, roughly 200 ng genomic DNA, equal to tens of thousands of T cell genomes, was loaded into each replicate PCR. Purified libraries were measured with a Qubit 3.0 fluorometer, size-checked on a Bioanalyzer 2100, and measured again with the KAPA Library Quantification kit. Every immunoSEQ 96-well plate was sequenced on a dedicated single-read 150-cycle Illumina NextSeq 550 flow cell. As for how the authors treated the data: Because only junctional sequences without quality scores were contained in the immunoSEQ output, filtering matching that applied to full-length reads could not be performed. Sequences were annotated with PyIR, a Python wrapper for IgBLAST v1.9, and V/J genes and CDR3 were assigned using IMGT germline references. Reads were filtered out if the reads had weak V/J assignments (E-value above 1e-6), no CDR3, stop codons, out-of-frame junctions, or ambiguous translated residues. V3J clonotypes were defined as sequences sharing an identical inferred V gene, J gene, and CDR3 amino acid sequence. The percentage overlap between two repertoires was calculated by dividing the number of shared unique clonotypes by the size of the smaller repertoire. Repertoire richness was assessed with RTK rarefaction, the Chao1 estimator, and Recon v2.1 estimates of unobserved clonotypes. OLGA was used to compute generation probabilities for all TCRbeta clonotypes that the gDNA method yielded from a handful of donors. TCRdb mirrors the immuneACCESS table, restricted to in-frame sequences. Some clones are absent from its copies; in checked studies, under half trace to an unresolved V gene, and the reason for the others is unknown. V, J and clone size derive from that table, while D and trimming were established from the DNA sequence. The sample contains about 2 million clones, about 95% of them found a single time. Approximately 1.2% of the sample is in the top ten clones.

V is cut by 3 bases and J by 0 bases, and the space between the germline ends is 21 bases. From the germline V gene, CDR1 is MDHEN and CDR2 is SYDVKM. Spanning cysteine to phenylalanine, the CDR3 consists of 18 amino acids. Only the CDR3 portion is preserved as DNA: 54 bases, with reading frame beginning at the first base. Sequenced sample: naive CD8+ T cells sorted from blood. Read against the paper, the sample's cell subset or site label means: CD45RA+CCR7+. This clonotype originated in a man between 18 and 35 years old in good health. The rearranged segments are TRBV28 and TRBJ2-7; TRBD2 is possibly the D segment (6 matching bases). The CDR3 reads CASSFNPQGGTFSYEQYF. The bases are TGTGCCAGCAGTTTCAATCCCCAAGGCGGGACCTTCTCCTACGAGCAGTACTTC. The full variable domain, with segments outside the CDR3 supplied by the reference TRBV28 and TRBJ2-7 proteins, appears as DVKVTQSSRYLVKRTGEKVFLECVQDMDHENMFWYRQDPGLGLRLIYFSYDVKMKEKGDIPEGYSVSREKKERFSLILESASTNQTSMYLCASSFNPQGGTFSYEQYFGPGTRLTVT.